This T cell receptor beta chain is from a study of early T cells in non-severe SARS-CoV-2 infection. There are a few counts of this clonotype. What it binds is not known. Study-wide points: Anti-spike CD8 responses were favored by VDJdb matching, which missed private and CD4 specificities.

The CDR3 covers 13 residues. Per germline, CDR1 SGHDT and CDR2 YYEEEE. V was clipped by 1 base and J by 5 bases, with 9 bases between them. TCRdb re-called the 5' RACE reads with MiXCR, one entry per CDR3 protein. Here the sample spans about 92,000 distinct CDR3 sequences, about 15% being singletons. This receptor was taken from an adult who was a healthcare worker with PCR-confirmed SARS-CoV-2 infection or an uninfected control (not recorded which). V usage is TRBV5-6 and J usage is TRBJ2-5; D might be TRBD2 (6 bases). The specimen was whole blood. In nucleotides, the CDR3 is TGTGCCAGCAGCTTGCCCGGGACTGAGACCCAGTACTTC. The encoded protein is CASSLPGTETQYF.